This T cell receptor beta chain originates from a study of T cell repertoires in cytomegalovirus infection. Across the study: HLA-B-restricted CMV epitopes that are well studied were used alongside recently identified HLA-C-restricted ones. Carrying CMV and the relevant HLA type showed in public TCR beta signatures.

TCRdb passed the reads through MiXCR, listing each CDR3 protein once. Of hundreds of thousands of distinct CDR3 sequences in the sample, 25% to 30% were seen once. This clonotype has just a few counts. Its target is unknown. Germline CDR1 is SNHLY and CDR2 is FYNNEI. The CDR3 runs to 17 residues. Trimming removed 1 base from V and 7 bases from J, with 21 bases in between. Study-wide results and caveats: Ex vivo responses were dominated by HLA-C-restricted CMV-specific TCR beta clonotypes. Using cumulative public TCR beta family frequency, the authors identified those who carried CMV together with the relevant HLA.

The chain is built from TRBV2 and TRBJ2-3, with a possible D match to TRBD1 (6 bases). The TCR comes from a human donor in good health (CMV status not recorded). Some clones in this sample may be carry-over from other donors' samples. The sequences come from cultured PBMCs, collected from culture after CMV antigen stimulation. The CDR3 DNA follows: TGTGCCAGCAGTGAAGATGGGGGCGGCAGGGTCCAAAATACGCAGTATTTT. Translation gives CASSEDGGGRVQNTQYF.